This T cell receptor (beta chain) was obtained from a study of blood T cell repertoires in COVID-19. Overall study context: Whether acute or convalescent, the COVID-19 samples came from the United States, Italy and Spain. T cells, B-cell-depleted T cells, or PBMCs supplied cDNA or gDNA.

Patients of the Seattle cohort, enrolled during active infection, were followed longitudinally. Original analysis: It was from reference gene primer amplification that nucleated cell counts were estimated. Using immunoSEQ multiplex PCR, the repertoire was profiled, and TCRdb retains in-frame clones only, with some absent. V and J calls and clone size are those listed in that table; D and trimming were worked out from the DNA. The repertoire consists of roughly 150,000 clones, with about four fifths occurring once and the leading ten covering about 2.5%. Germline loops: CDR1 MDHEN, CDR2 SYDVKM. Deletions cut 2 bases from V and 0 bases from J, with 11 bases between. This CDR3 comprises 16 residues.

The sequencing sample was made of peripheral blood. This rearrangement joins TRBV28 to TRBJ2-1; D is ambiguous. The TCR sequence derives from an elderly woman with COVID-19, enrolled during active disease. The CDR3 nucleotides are TGTGCCAGCAGTTTAGTGGGCTCGGTCTCCTACAATGAGCAGTTCTTC. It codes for CASSLVGSVSYNEQFF.